This T cell receptor (beta chain) was profiled in a study of regulatory T cells in long-lasting Graves disease. CDR3 regions were amplified by Arm-PCR using iRepertoire HTBI primers to build TCR beta libraries. In the original processing: Segment identification across samples yielded 62 TRBV and around 13 TRBJ segments. TCRdb processed the multiplex PCR reads anew with MiXCR; each CDR3 protein has one entry. The V and J calls shown here were made by TCRdb, not taken from the authors' results. The repertoire includes 250,000 to 400,000 distinct CDR3 sequences, 18% of them detected once, and more than 35% sits in the top ten. This clonotype was seen only a few times. Its antigen is unknown. Time point described: newly diagnosed GD, antithyroid drugs for less than 3 months. The TCR library was prepared using RNA isolated from PBMCs. General study results and limits: The study found lower TCR diversity in persistent Graves' patients than in newly diagnosed ones.

The receptor's source is a female donor with Graves disease. The starting material was peripheral blood mononuclear cells (PBMCs), obtained at new diagnosis, from a patient treated with antithyroid drugs.

The CDR3 DNA reads as TGTGCCAGCAGTTTTCGGAGGAGTCCCTACGAGCAGTACTTC. Its protein is CASSFRRSPYEQYF. The genes are TRBV3-1 and TRBJ2-7; a possible D gene is TRBD2 (5 bases). CDR3 size: 14 residues. V was cut by 6 bases and J by 2 bases, with 14 bases left in between. The V gene's germline CDR1 is LGHDT and CDR2 YNNKEL (reference sequence).